This T cell receptor beta chain was retrieved from a study of metastatic and nonmetastatic thyroid tumors. Study in general: Patients with malignant and benign thyroid disease provided blood and tumor or nodule tissue, whose repertoires were compared.

Before thyroid surgery, none of the patients had received any treatment. TCRdb re-clonotyped the PCR reads via MiXCR. The sample includes 40,000 or so clones, around 20% of them seen just once. This clone was seen at least ten times. The length of the CDR3 is 15 residues. CDR1 and CDR2 from the germline V gene are SGHTA and FQGTGA. The V and J ends lost 4 bases and 0 bases respectively, with 10 bases between them. V gene TRBV7-3 combines with J gene TRBJ2-1; D tentatively reads TRBD1 or TRBD2 (5 bases each). The sample comprised blood. The clonotype was recovered from a female donor with papillary thyroid cancer or a benign thyroid nodule (not recorded which). Some clones in this sample may be carry-over from other donors' samples. In nucleotides, the CDR3 is TGTGCCAGCAGCTCAGCAGGGAGCTCCTACAATGAGCAGTTCTTC. Translation gives CASSSAGSSYNEQFF.